This TCR beta chain came from a study of sequential checkpoint blockade in melanoma. Assay: immunoSEQ multiplex PCR; the TCRdb copy retains only in-frame clones and omits some. The sample holds about 22,000 clones, 65% to 75% seen once. Treatment described: randomized to nivolumab then ipilimumab (arm A) or the reverse (arm B). CDR1 and CDR2 from the germline V gene are SGHRS and YFSETQ. The ends lost 4 bases at V and 3 bases at J; junction bases unmatched: 3. This CDR3 is 15 amino acids long. This clonotype originated in a human donor with melanoma. Sequences were derived from CD8+ T cells sorted from blood (inferred from file names), sampled from a patient given nivolumab and ipilimumab in sequence. This sequence joins TRBV5-1 and TRBJ2-6, with TRBD1 matching over 8 bases. CDR3: CASSMTGVGANVLTF. CDR3 bases: TGCGCCAGCAGCATGACAGGGGTTGGGGCCAACGTCCTGACTTTC.